This note documents a single T cell receptor (beta chain) sequence. This specimen belongs to a study of blood T cell repertoires in COVID-19. Study details: Material from acute and convalescent COVID-19 was sourced from the United States, Italy and Spain.

All enrollees were roughly 18 to 100 years old and from under 25 US areas. Participants in the exposed group had met a COVID-19 case in the 2 weeks before joining the study. Authors' data handling: Counts of nucleated cells, estimated from reference gene primer amplification, were obtained. The data were produced by immunoSEQ multiplex PCR, yet TCRdb's version contains in-frame clones alone and is incomplete. V and J calls and clone size follow that table, whereas D and trimming were derived from the DNA. The sample yields a few hundred thousand clones, around nine tenths seen once. This CDR3 comprises 15 residues. The germline gives CDR1 MGHRA, CDR2 YSYEKL. Deletions cut 0 bases from V and 6 bases from J, with 11 bases between.

This chain links TRBV4-1 with TRBJ1-4; D is uncertain. The clonotype was recovered from a woman aged 45-60 years who had been exposed to COVID-19. Sequencing used PBMCs or T cells enriched from blood (not recorded which). The CDR3 protein is CASSQDRGRDEKLFF. Here the CDR3 DNA reads TGCGCCAGCAGCCAAGATCGTGGGCGCGATGAAAAACTGTTTTTT.